This T cell receptor (beta chain) was recovered during a study of siplizumab effects on memory and regulatory T cells (dated by TCRdb to 2018 to 2020). Looking at the study overall: Paired mixed lymphocyte reactions were run with siplizumab at approximately 0.97 ug/mL and without drug, across eight or nine responder-stimulator pairs. The effect of the anti-CD2 antibody siplizumab on alloreactive T-cell subsets was examined in allogeneic mixed lymphocyte reactions constructed from human PBMCs. Results the study describes overall, beyond this receptor: Whether proliferating Tregs from siplizumab cultures actually had suppressive function was not functionally confirmed. Siplizumab significantly lowered the cumulative frequency of alloreactive sequences that could be traced to unstimulated CD4+ memory T cells. For roughly 75-97% of proliferating CD4+ or CD8+ clones, no naive or memory phenotype could be assigned. Unstimulated naive T cells appeared more diverse than memory T cells, and naive cells seemed to contribute substantially to the alloresponse. Because sequences below about 10^-5 frequency were poorly captured, only a minor fraction of alloreactive clones could be mapped to unstimulated subsets. Of the alloreactive CD4+ clones that could be mapped, the Treg-derived share averaged approximately 69% with siplizumab compared with roughly 27% in control reactions.

For about 6 days, cells in the mixed lymphocyte reaction were kept in coculture at 37 degrees C. Responder PBMCs were labelled with CFSE, stimulator PBMCs were labelled with Violet Dye, and the two were mixed at a 1:1 ratio. Sorted unstimulated T cells, along with proliferating T cells recovered from mixed lymphocyte reactions, underwent TCRbeta CDR3 sequencing. Fresh whole blood from approximately ten HLA-typed healthy donors was used to isolate PBMCs. After the mixed lymphocyte reaction, proliferating CFSE-low responder T cells were FACS-sorted for TCR sequencing. Concerning this clone itself: Its binding antigen is unknown. Base qualities are not provided; no much larger clone lies one nucleotide away.

Library generation was performed with the immunoSEQ multiplex PCR assay. Roughly 10^5 TCR templates per sample were assayed on the deep sequencing platform. Genomic DNA extracted from sorted T cells was used for TCRbeta CDR3 sequencing. On the study's bioinformatics: Clonal analysis of TCRbeta CDR3 data was done in the R programming language. Unstimulated samples were compared with post-reaction CFSE-low samples to define alloreactive CD4+ and CD8+ clones. By matching sequences to the repertoires of sorted unstimulated Treg and non-Treg cells, each alloreactive CD4+ clone was assigned a regulatory or non-regulatory origin. Imported from immuneACCESS, the table was reduced by TCRdb to in-frame sequences with V and J called. These copies leave out some clones; in studies compared against another copy, an unresolved V gene accounts for under half, and the cause of the remainder is not known. The D gene and trimming were derived from the DNA, and the V and J assignments and clone size from that table. Across this sample there are fewer than 15,000 clones, with approximately 45% seen only once. The biggest ten clones account for about 7.8% of the sample.

Based on the germline V gene, the CDR1 and CDR2 sequences are KGHSH and LQKENI. From the cysteine up to the phenylalanine, the CDR3 has a length of 11 residues. Of the read, only the CDR3 DNA is kept; its 33 bases are in frame from base 1. Trimming costs V 2 bases and J 6 bases, and their ends lie 4 bases apart. The TCR originated in a human donor in good health; the cells came from an allogeneic mixed lymphocyte reaction. Some clones in this sample may be carry-over from other donors' samples. The rearranged chain carries TRBV18 and TRBJ1-2; the D gene assignment is ambiguous. Sequencing was carried out using CFSE-low (dividing) CD4+ T cells sorted from an allogeneic mixed lymphocyte reaction. The CDR3 loop reads CASSPGDGYTF. The nucleotide sequence reads TGTGCCAGCTCACCAGGGGATGGCTACACCTTC.